The 26 T cell receptor beta chains below were found in one sample sequenced in a study of blood T cells in healthy people across ages. A sample-barcoded 5' primer and a J-beta primer mix were used in a second PCR of roughly 7 to 11 cycles. TCRdb reprocessed the 5' RACE reads with MiXCR, giving one entry per CDR3 protein. This table holds fewer than 950,000 distinct CDR3 sequences, less than 70% found once. Sequenced input: blood. All receptors come from a man aged 80 or over in good health.

This clonotype has more than one count but fewer than ten. The chain joins TRBV7-2 to TRBJ2-7; TRBD2 matches at 9 bases. CDR1 and CDR2 (germline): SGHTA, FQGNSA. With V trimmed by 0 bases and J by 0 bases, 6 bases remained unmatched. This CDR3 contains 17 residues. CDR3 loop: CASSLAASGILSYEQYF. The CDR3 nucleotides read TGTGCCAGCAGCTTAGCCGCTAGCGGGATCCTCTCCTACGAGCAGTACTTC.

This clonotype has only one observation. This sequence joins TRBV20-1 and TRBJ2-1; D is ambiguous. The CDR3 covers 13 residues. Germline CDR1 DFQATT, CDR2 SNEGSKA (reference sequence). V gave up 1 base and J gave up 5 bases, with 9 bases separating them. This CDR3 reads CSARGAWDNEQFF. CDR3 DNA: TGCAGTGCTAGAGGAGCATGGGACAATGAGCAGTTCTTC.

This sequence joins TRBV20-1 and TRBJ2-3; TRBD2 matches 9 bases. V shed 2 bases and J 0 bases; nucleotides not matched to a gene: 6. The CDR3 loop spans 16 amino acids. Germline V gives CDR1 DFQATT, CDR2 SNEGSKA (reference sequence). The CDR3 here is CSARSLAGPSTDTQYF. The DNA for the CDR3 is TGCAGTGCTAGATCGCTAGCGGGGCCAAGCACAGATACGCAGTATTTT.

The genes are TRBV29-1 and TRBJ2-5, with a tentative D call TRBD1 (6 bases). The CDR3 is 14 amino acids. V lost 1 base, J lost 11 bases, and 20 bases lay in between. Germline V lookup: CDR1 SQVTM, CDR2 ANQGSEA. The CDR3 sequence is CSVEGQAKRNEQYF. Here the CDR3 DNA reads TGCAGCGTTGAAGGACAGGCTAAGAGGAATGAGCAGTACTTC.

The gene calls are TRBV5-1 and TRBJ1-2, with D hard to call. Germline V gene lookup returns CDR1 SGHRS and CDR2 YFSETQ. This CDR3 is built from 14 residues. V dropped 2 bases and J dropped 3 bases, with 11 bases sitting between them. The CDR3 DNA follows: TGCGCCAGCAGCTTTATCGACAACCACTATGGCTACACCTTC. Protein: CASSFIDNHYGYTF.

The gene calls are TRBV4-2 and TRBJ2-5; 10 bases line up with TRBD1. The last part of the DNA fits TRBJ2-7 better; the J call may be wrong. CDR3 length: 15 amino acids. Per the germline V gene, CDR1 is LGHNA and CDR2 is YNFKEQ. The DNA of the CDR3 is TGTGCCAGCAGCCCCGGGACAGGGGATTCGAACGAGCAGTACTTC. Protein sequence: CASSPGTGDSNEQYF.

This chain uses TRBV24-1 with TRBJ2-1; maybe TRBD1 (5 bases). Between the trimmed V and J ends, which lost 3 bases and 4 bases, there was a span of 9 bases. This CDR3 is built from 14 residues. Looked up from germline, CDR1 is KGHDR and CDR2 is SFDVKD. CDR3 nucleotide sequence: TGTGCCACCAGTGATGGACAACCATACAATGAGCAGTTCTTC. It translates to CATSDGQPYNEQFF.

The V and J genes are TRBV29-1 and TRBJ2-5; D may be TRBD2 (7 bases). The end of the DNA aligns better with TRBJ2-1, so the J call may be wrong. The CDR3 spans 16 residues. Germline CDR1 and CDR2: SQVTM and ANQGSEA. The CDR3 DNA follows: TGCAGCGTTTATGGGGGGGCGAAGCTAGGCCAAGAGACCCAGTTCTTC. This sequence encodes CSVYGGAKLGQETQFF.

This chain joins TRBV2 and TRBJ2-1, with 7 bases aligning to TRBD1. The CDR3 is 14 amino acids. Germline CDR1 is SNHLY and CDR2 is FYNNEI. V shed 6 bases and J 4 bases; nucleotides not matched to a gene: 6. CDR3 residues: CASSPGGAYNEQFF. DNA of the CDR3: TGTGCCAGCAGCCCAGGGGGAGCATACAATGAGCAGTTCTTC.

A single count supports this clonotype. At one end, the junction sequence differs from germline, possibly due to a read error. The chain links TRBV29-1 to TRBJ1-2, with D possibly matching TRBD1 (6 bases). The CDR3 consists of 13 residues. Germline CDR1 SQVTM, CDR2 ANQGSEA. This chain's CDR3 is CSVEGGNLNGYTF. The CDR3 coding sequence is TGCAGCGTCGAAGGGGGAAACCTCAATGGCTACACCTTC.

This chain joins TRBV15 and TRBJ2-5; D might be TRBD1 or TRBD2, each matching 6 bases. The CDR3 has 15 residues. CDR1 and CDR2 (germline): LNHNV, YYDKDF (reference sequence). The V and J ends lost 0 bases and 11 bases respectively, with 19 bases between them. CDR3 bases: TGTGCCACCAGCAGAGACCTTACAGGGACGGGAGAGCAGTACTTC. It yields the protein CATSRDLTGTGEQYF.

V usage is TRBV20-1 and J usage is TRBJ2-7; 9 bases agree with TRBD1. Germline V lookup: CDR1 DFQATT, CDR2 SNEGSKA (reference sequence). After removal of 3 bases from V and 1 base from J, the junction contained 10 bases not matched to a gene. The CDR3 totals 16 residues. The CDR3 loop reads CSASQSGQGLSYEQYF. CDR3 coding DNA: TGCAGTGCTAGTCAATCGGGACAGGGACTGTCCTACGAGCAGTACTTC.

This clonotype was seen a few times. As DNA, the CDR3 is TGTGCCAGCCCCGGGCGGGTGGGCGTAGCTTTCTTT. This codes for CASPGRVGVAFF. This chain connects TRBV7-3 to TRBJ1-1, with D hard to call. Trimming pared 8 bases from V and 10 bases from J, leaving 17 bases between. The CDR3 has 12 residues. CDR1 SGHTA and CDR2 FQGTGA come from the germline V gene.

About this clonotype: Compared with germline, one end of the junction differs, possibly owing to a read error. V is TRBV28 and J is TRBJ2-7; no definite D call. CDR3 length: 11 amino acids. The germline V gene has CDR1 MDHEN and CDR2 SYDVKM. The CDR3 spells CAGSLSYEQYF. For the CDR3, the DNA is TGTGCCGGCAGCCTATCCTACGAGCAGTACTTC.

This chain joins TRBV5-1 and TRBJ2-7; D possibly corresponds to TRBD1 (7 bases). CDR1 SGHRS and CDR2 YFSETQ come from the germline V gene. Trimming removed 1 base at V and 3 bases at J, with 17 bases between. The CDR3 runs 16 residues. The CDR3 coding sequence is TGCGCCAGCAGCTTGTACCCAGGAGGGGGCGTCTACGAGCAGTACTTC. Its translation: CASSLYPGGGVYEQYF.

This rearrangement joins TRBV7-9 to TRBJ2-7; tentatively, D is TRBD2 (5 bases). CDR1 is SEHNR and CDR2 is FQNEAQ in the germline V gene (reference sequence). V lost 4 bases to trimming and J lost 4 bases, with 11 bases between them. This CDR3 region has 13 residues. CDR3 sequence: CASSSRPGYEQYF. DNA for the CDR3: TGTGCCAGCAGCTCCAGGCCGGGGTACGAGCAGTACTTC.

As DNA, the CDR3 is TGCAGCGTTGAAGAGGTCGTTGAGACCCAGTACTTC. Encoded protein: CSVEEVVETQYF. The rearrangement uses TRBV29-1 and TRBJ2-4; D remains ambiguous. The J call could be wrong; TRBJ2-5 is a better fit for the DNA end. The CDR3 contains 12 residues. From germline, CDR1 is SQVTM and CDR2 ANQGSEA.

This chain connects TRBV5-1 to TRBJ2-4; TRBD1 aligns across 7 bases. J was trimmed by 4 bases and V by 0 bases; bases with no gene match: 1. The CDR3 spans 14 residues. Germline V gene sequence: CDR1 SGHRS, CDR2 YFSETQ. The DNA of the CDR3 is TGCGCCAGCAGCTTGGGACAGGGAAAAAACATTCAGTACTTC. This gives the protein CASSLGQGKNIQYF.

This chain connects TRBV20-1 to TRBJ1-1, with a weak D call TRBD1 (5 bases). The CDR3 covers 15 residues. Germline CDR1 is DFQATT and CDR2 is SNEGSKA (reference sequence). V was pared by 4 bases and J by 1 base, with 16 bases between. The CDR3 protein is CSAKPIGAKNTEAFF. Written as DNA, the CDR3 is TGCAGTGCTAAGCCAATCGGGGCCAAGAACACTGAAGCTTTCTTT.

The rearrangement links TRBV6-2 or TRBV6-3 to TRBJ2-2; 9 nucleotides align to TRBD2. The germline V gene has CDR1 MNHEY and CDR2 SVGEGT. The CDR3 contains 15 residues. J lost 7 bases, V lost 1 base, and 4 bases had no gene match. DNA for the CDR3: TGTGCCAGCAGTTACTGGACTAGCGTCGGCGGGGAGCTGTTTTTT. Its translation is CASSYWTSVGGELFF.

The rearrangement links TRBV28 to TRBJ1-1; D unclear. Trimming took 3 bases from V and 4 from J, leaving 9 bases between them. The CDR3 is made up of 13 amino acids. From germline, CDR1 is MDHEN and CDR2 SYDVKM. CDR3 nucleotides: TGTGCCAGCAGTTTCGGGTGGAGCACTGAAGCTTTCTTT. Protein sequence: CASSFGWSTEAFF. The complete variable domain, with remaining parts taken from reference TRBV28 and TRBJ1-1, reads DVKVTQSSRYLVKRTGEKVFLECVQDMDHENMFWYRQDPGLGLRLIYFSYDVKMKEKGDIPEGYSVSREKKERFSLILESASTNQTSMYLCASSFGWSTEAFFGQGTRLTVV.

The table lists this clonotype with many counts. V gene TRBV13 combines with J gene TRBJ2-1, with 7 positions matching TRBD2. V lost 5 bases, J lost 2 bases, and 12 bases stayed unmatched. Per germline, CDR1 PRHDT and CDR2 FYEKMQ (reference sequence). The CDR3 is made up of 17 amino acids. The CDR3 DNA follows: TGTGCCAGCAGCACCCTAGTGGCGGGAGACCCCTACAATGAGCAGTTCTTC. It is translated as CASSTLVAGDPYNEQFF. Filled out from reference TRBV13 and TRBJ2-1, the complete variable domain reads AAGVIQSPRHLIKEKRETATLKCYPIPRHDTVYWYQQGPGQDPQFLISFYEKMQSDKGSIPDRFSAQQFSDYHSELNMSSLELGDSALYFCASSTLVAGDPYNEQFFGPGTRLTVL.

This chain joins TRBV4-1 and TRBJ2-5; D perhaps matches TRBD2 (5 bases). Looked up from germline, CDR1 is MGHRA and CDR2 is YSYEKL. V lost 1 base and J lost 5, with 20 bases in between. The CDR3 loop spans 17 amino acids. Written as DNA, the CDR3 is TGCGCCAGCAGCCAAGGCTGGCCGGGCCTTGAGCGGGAGACCCAGTACTTC. Amino acids: CASSQGWPGLERETQYF.

The DNA of the CDR3 is TGTGCCAGCAGGACTGGGGGGGGAGGGACCTACAATGAGCAGTTCTTC. Its protein product is CASRTGGGGTYNEQFF. V usage is TRBV2 and J usage is TRBJ2-1; 7 nucleotides line up with TRBD2. Trimming removed 6 bases from V and 2 bases from J; junction bases left unmatched: 10. Germline V lookup: CDR1 SNHLY, CDR2 FYNNEI. The length of the CDR3 is 16 residues. Full variable domain (outside the CDR3, taken from reference TRBV2 and TRBJ2-1): EPEVTQTPSHQVTQMGQEVILRCVPISNHLYFYWYRQILGQKVEFLVSFYNNEISEKSEIFDDQFSVERPDGSNFTLKIRSTKLEDSAMYFCASRTGGGGTYNEQFFGPGTRLTVL.

The J gene is TRBJ2-3, the V gene TRBV27; 10 positions agree with TRBD1. The germline V gene encodes CDR1 MNHEY and CDR2 SMNVEV (reference sequence). V was pared by 6 bases and J by 14 bases, with 17 bases of the junction left unmatched. The CDR3 extends over 15 amino acids. The CDR3 DNA reads as TGTGCCAGCAGCGTAACCGGGACAGGGGTCAGATACGCGTATTTT. This translates into CASSVTGTGVRYAYF.

This sequence joins TRBV15 and TRBJ2-4; maybe TRBD1 (6 bases). The end of the DNA is better explained by TRBJ2-7, so the J call may be wrong. The CDR3 is 17 residues long. CDR1 LNHNV and CDR2 YYDKDF come from the germline V gene (reference sequence). CDR3 protein: CATSSSRMGALAYEQYF. The CDR3 coding sequence is TGTGCCACCAGCAGTTCGAGGATGGGGGCTTTGGCCTACGAGCAGTACTTC.